There are a few counts of the clone carrying this T cell receptor beta chain. Its antigen is as yet unknown. The gene symbols are mouse symbols. The read ends 3 residues shy of where the CDR3 ends; the end is completed using the germline J gene. This sample was taken from a study of CD8+ T cells in alopecia areata. Study information: It was approximately 7-11-week-old female C3H/HeJ mice that received skin from roughly 6-13-month-old C3H/HeJ graft donors with spontaneous alopecia. Study results and limitations: It was less clear whether patients shared TCRs than it was in mice, possibly because of HLA.

The study sorted pooled cutaneous lymph node cells by CD4, CD8alpha, NKG2D, NKG2ACE and other markers. Following RNA extraction, reverse transcription yielded cDNA that acted as the sequencing template. Profiled with immunoSEQ multiplex PCR; TCRdb holds only in-frame clones, not every one. The sample shows 200,000 to 300,000 clones, no singletons; the ten largest hold 0.9% to 1.5%. The V gene's germline CDR1 is FNHDT and CDR2 SITEND (reference sequence). CDR3 length: 17 amino acids. J gave up 2 bases and V 5 bases, and 7 bases lay outside the gene matches. Sequencing used CD4+ T cells sorted from a lymph node. This sequence joins TRBV19 and TRBJ1-6; TRBD1 matches at 10 bases. TRBJ1-6 is designated an ORF whose function remains uncertain. The clonotype originates from a C3H/HeJ mouse with alopecia areata. The MHC haplotype of the strain is H2-k. The covered CDR3 bases are TGTGCCAGCAGAAACCGGGACAGGGGAGCCTATAATTCGCCC. Amino acid sequence: CASRNRDRGAYNSP. The whole CDR3 reads CASRNRDRGAYNSPLYF.